This T cell receptor beta chain was recorded in a study of shared clonotypes between healthy human individuals (dated by TCRdb to 2018 to 2021). Describing the broader study: A couple of women and a few men aged 18 to 49 years were included in the cohort. To estimate repertoire size and how much clonotypes are shared between individuals, the study performed deep sequencing of blood TCR repertoires from roughly five healthy adults. For each donor, CD4 naive and CD4 memory were each given three plates, CD8 naive was given two plates, and CD8 memory was given one plate. Per donor, leukapheresis produced somewhere between about 0.9 and 9.5 billion PBMCs. Different laboratories and diverse techniques were used to prepare libraries and sequence TCR repertoires, to increase sequencing depth and limit assay-specific biases. Findings and caveats that apply to the study as a whole: Across a handful of donors, about 5% of naive CD4, roughly 3.8% of naive CD8, 2.3% of memory CD4, and roughly 0.41% of memory CD8 clonotypes were shared. Pairwise subsampling led to the expectation that sequencing depth would affect the degree of clonotype sharing among donors. Higher generation probabilities were observed for clonotypes shared by all four sorted-subset donors than for non-shared clonotypes. Even with the large sequencing depth, rarefaction of the sorted-subset datasets indicated that sequencing was incomplete. Sampling was restricted to blood, and TCR repertoires in tissues likely differ from the TCR repertoires found in blood. Because the study included only a small number of donors, the genetic and exposure-history diversity represented was limited. Naive subsets generally had larger estimated clonotype richness than memory subsets did.

Note on this clone: Its antigen is unknown. No base-level quality is on record; no much larger clone is a single base apart.

Using the deep immunoSEQ assay, TCR CDR3 regions were amplified from genomic DNA by multiplex PCR. Genomic DNA extracted from each cell subset was distributed evenly over all wells of several immunoSEQ 96-well plates, and each plate served as one replicate. For sorted subsets, 200 to 250 ng genomic DNA, equal to tens of thousands of T cell genomes, was loaded into each replicate PCR. The purified libraries were quantified using a Qubit 3.0 fluorometer, sized with a Bioanalyzer 2100, and then quantified again using the KAPA Library Quantification kit. Every immunoSEQ 96-well plate was sequenced on a dedicated single-read 150-cycle Illumina NextSeq 550 flow cell. In the paper's pipeline: Because only junctional sequences without quality scores were contained in the immunoSEQ output, filtering matching that applied to full-length reads could not be performed. To assign V/J genes and CDR3, sequences were annotated against IMGT germline references using PyIR, a Python wrapper for IgBLAST v1.9. Reads were filtered out if the reads had weak V/J assignments (E-value above 1e-6), no CDR3, stop codons, out-of-frame junctions, or ambiguous translated residues. V3J clonotypes were defined as sequences sharing an identical inferred V gene, J gene, and CDR3 amino acid sequence. Percentage overlap between repertoires was calculated by dividing the number of shared unique clonotypes by the size of the smaller repertoire. RTK rarefaction, the Chao1 estimator, and Recon v2.1 estimates of unobserved clonotypes were used to assess repertoire richness. Generation probabilities for all TCRbeta clonotypes obtained by the gDNA method from a few donors were computed using OLGA. As stored in TCRdb, this immuneACCESS dataset retains in-frame rearrangements with V and J assigned. A fraction of the clones does not appear; measured against another copy, unresolved V genes explain less than half of the discrepancy, and the remainder lacks a known reason. V and J calls and clone size are given by that table; D and trimming were obtained from the DNA. This sample is represented by 630,000 or so clones; more than 95% of them were singletons. The ten most abundant clones make up 0.25% to 0.35% of the sample.

V is pared back by 1 base and J by 5 bases, with 15 bases lying between the germline termini. The germline V gene provides CDR1 SQVTM and CDR2 ANQGSEA. There are 15 amino acids in the CDR3, from cysteine to phenylalanine inclusive. Only the CDR3 DNA stays, 45 bases, in frame from base 1. For the CD8 naive samples, CD45RO-negative cells were positively selected for CCR7, yielding a CD45RA+CCR7+ population from which TemRA cells were excluded. The donors were healthy, HIV-negative adults who had no recently reported acute infections or vaccinations. Every donor was a Caucasian adult living in Nashville, Tennessee, USA. Blood was obtained by leukapheresis, after which PBMCs were separated by Ficoll-Histopaque density gradient centrifugation and cryopreserved in liquid nitrogen vapor phase. Analytical flow cytometry was used to check the purity and quantity of every magnetically sorted T cell population. Each sorted fraction had its genomic DNA isolated and then quantified by UV absorbance on a Nanodrop 2000c.

The receptor's source is a young man in good health. The chain uses TRBV29-1 and TRBJ2-1; no D gene call is confident. Source material: naive CD8+ T cells sorted from blood. The cell subset or site label, read with the paper, signifies: CD45RA+CCR7+. The CDR3 here reads CSVEVAPGPDNEQFF. The nucleotide sequence reads TGCAGCGTTGAAGTCGCCCCCGGACCCGACAATGAGCAGTTCTTC.